The sequence of this TCR beta chain was determined in a study of blood T cell repertoires in COVID-19. Study overall: Researchers got acute and convalescent COVID-19 samples from the United States, Italy and Spain.

The germline CDR1 and CDR2 sequences are SQVTM and ANQGSEA. The junction had 6 bases not matched to a gene; V was cut back by 7 bases and J by 5 bases. The CDR3 totals 13 residues. Per the original methods: Nucleated cell counts were estimated from reference gene primer amplification. TCRdb's table, derived via immunoSEQ multiplex PCR, lists solely in-frame clones and lacks some. V, J and clone size reflect that table, while D and trimming were determined from the DNA. The data show about 300,000 clones, around 88% seen once. The sample was peripheral blood. This receptor was identified in a woman aged 25 to 45 who had recovered from COVID-19. This chain connects TRBV29-1 to TRBJ2-1; 9 positions match TRBD1. The DNA of the CDR3 is TGCAGCGCGTCCGGGACAGGGAACAATGAGCAGTTCTTC. Translation: CSASGTGNNEQFF.